Following are 24 T cell receptor beta chains from one sample sequenced in a study of PD-L1 blockade in urothelial cancer. TCRdb's table, derived via immunoSEQ multiplex PCR, lists solely in-frame clones and lacks some. The sample carries roughly 120,000 clones, approximately 90% recorded once. Time point indicated: peripheral blood 6 weeks after treatment start. The sequencing used PBMCs, collected around atezolizumab (anti-PD-L1) treatment. The receptors originated from a man aged 55 to 70 with urothelial cancer.

The V gene is TRBV7-9, the J gene TRBJ2-7, with D perhaps TRBD1 (6 bases). CDR1 and CDR2 (germline): SEHNR, FQNEAQ (reference sequence). V was shortened by 2 bases and J by 1 base, with 9 bases between the two germline ends. The length of the CDR3 is 14 residues. The CDR3 loop reads CASSLMGASYEQYF. The CDR3, as DNA: TGTGCCAGCAGCTTAATGGGGGCATCCTACGAGCAGTACTTC.

This rearrangement joins TRBV6-5 to TRBJ2-2; D might be TRBD2 (5 bases). This CDR3 comprises 12 residues. Between the trimmed V and J ends, which lost 8 bases and 6 bases, there was a span of 10 bases. Germline CDR1 reads MNHEY; CDR2 reads SVGAGI. DNA for the CDR3: TGTGCCAGCGCGAGGGCGGCCGGGGAGCTGTTTTTT. Its protein product is CASARAAGELFF.

The chain uses TRBV11-2 and TRBJ2-5; weak D call: TRBD2 (5 bases). V was shortened by 2 bases and J by 4 bases, with 11 bases between the two germline ends. Germline V lookup: CDR1 SGHAT, CDR2 FQNNGV. The CDR3 is 14 residues long. The CDR3: CASSLRGMGETQYF. CDR3 bases: TGTGCCAGCAGCTTACGAGGGATGGGAGAGACCCAGTACTTC.

The V gene is TRBV5-6, the J gene TRBJ2-1; 10 nucleotides line up with TRBD2. Germline CDR1 is SGHDT and CDR2 is YYEEEE. The CDR3 contains 17 residues. The junction had 12 bases not matched to a gene; V was cut back by 2 bases and J by 7 bases. CDR3 coding DNA: TGTGCCAGCAGCTTTCCACTTACTAGCGGGGCTGCGAATGAGCAGTTCTTC. Its translation is CASSFPLTSGAANEQFF.

The V call is TRBV15, the J call TRBJ2-1; possibly TRBD2 for D (5 bases). The V end was cut by 0 bases, the J end by 9 bases, with 9 bases between. Germline values: CDR1 LNHNV, CDR2 YYDKDF (reference sequence). CDR3 size: 13 residues. CDR3 region: CATSRDMGSEQFF. The CDR3 DNA is TGTGCCACCAGCAGAGATATGGGGAGTGAGCAGTTCTTC.

Notes on this clone: Other nucleotide sequences from this sample produce the same CDR3. This chain uses TRBV27 with TRBJ1-5; D is uncertain. V was clipped by 3 bases and J by 6 bases, with 6 bases between them. This CDR3 contains 12 residues. Per germline, CDR1 MNHEY and CDR2 SMNVEV (reference sequence). The CDR3 DNA is TGTGCCAGCAGTTTCCCGGGTCAGCCCCAGCATTTT. Translating it yields CASSFPGQPQHF.

The chain carries TRBV12-2 and TRBJ2-1; the table's D call, TRBD2, was not checked against the DNA. TRBV12-2 counts as a pseudogene. The CDR3 runs to 18 residues. The CDR3 DNA reads as TGTGCAAGTCGCTTAAGGTCAAGACTAGCGGGAAGGTCCAATGAGCAGTTCTTC. Its translation is CASRLRSRLAGRSNEQFF.

The J gene is TRBJ1-5, the V gene TRBV4-2; D is ambiguous. Germline assignment: CDR1 LGHNA and CDR2 YNFKEQ. This CDR3 is 15 amino acids long. Between the trimmed V and J ends, which lost 0 bases and 7 bases, there was a span of 13 bases. This CDR3 reads CASSQDSASGQPQHF. The CDR3, as DNA: TGTGCCAGCAGCCAAGATAGCGCTTCTGGGCAGCCCCAGCATTTT.

This chain links TRBV10-3 with TRBJ2-2; 8 bases match TRBD1. This CDR3 has 16 residues. Trimming at V came to 6 bases and at J to 5 bases, leaving 11 bases not matched to a gene. Germline V lookup: CDR1 ENHRY, CDR2 SYGVKD. The chain's CDR3 is CAIRGGQGTTTGELFF. CDR3 nucleotides: TGTGCCATCAGGGGAGGACAGGGTACCACGACCGGGGAGCTGTTTTTT.

The J gene is TRBJ2-7, the V gene TRBV6-5, with 8 bases matching TRBD1. The CDR3 spans 12 residues. Germline CDR1 and CDR2: MNHEY and SVGAGI. V gave up 4 bases and J gave up 6 bases; unmatched junction bases: 2. In nucleotides, the CDR3 is TGTGCCAGCAGTTCTACAGGGGGCGAGCAGTACTTC. As protein: CASSSTGGEQYF.

Here the CDR3 DNA reads TGCGCCAGCAGCTTGTCGGGAGTCTCCTACGAGCAGTACTTC. Translating it yields CASSLSGVSYEQYF. V usage is TRBV5-1 and J usage is TRBJ2-7, with D perhaps TRBD2 (6 bases). Germline V lookup: CDR1 SGHRS, CDR2 YFSETQ. Between the trimmed V and J ends, which lost 1 base and 0 bases, there was a span of 8 bases. This CDR3 region has 14 residues. The entire variable domain, with the rest obtained from reference TRBV5-1 and TRBJ2-7, is as follows: KAGVTQTPRYLIKTRGQQVTLSCSPISGHRSVSWYQQTPGQGLQFLFEYFSETQRNKGNFPGRFSGRQFSNSRSEMNVSTLELGDSALYLCASSLSGVSYEQYFGPGTRLTVT.

The genes are TRBV5-4 and TRBJ1-5; 7 bases match TRBD1. The CDR3 length is 18 residues. The V and J ends lost 1 base and 0 bases, in that order; junction bases with no gene match: 10. CDR1 is SGHNT and CDR2 is YYREEE in the germline V gene (reference sequence). The CDR3 DNA sequence: TGTGCCAGCAGCTTGATCGAACGGGACAGAGATAGCAATCAGCCCCAGCATTTT. As protein: CASSLIERDRDSNQPQHF.

The chain combines TRBV18 with TRBJ2-4; D remains ambiguous. V was trimmed by 0 bases and J by 0 bases, leaving 9 bases between them. This CDR3 is built from 16 residues. Looked up from germline, CDR1 is KGHSH and CDR2 is LQKENI. CDR3 in amino acids: CASSPPSSGAKNIQYF. The CDR3 coding sequence is TGTGCCAGCTCACCACCGAGTTCCGGAGCCAAAAACATTCAGTACTTC.

This chain links TRBV7-9 with TRBJ2-5; 10 nucleotides align to TRBD2. V lost 5 bases to trimming and J lost 5 bases; unmatched junction nucleotides: 8. Germline loops: CDR1 SEHNR, CDR2 FQNEAQ (reference sequence). This CDR3 is built from 15 residues. Here the CDR3 DNA reads TGTGCCAGCAGCGTCCTAGCGGGAGCGGAGGAGACCCAGTACTTC. Translated: CASSVLAGAEETQYF.

The J gene is TRBJ1-4, the V gene TRBV27; D gene unclear. Trimming cost V 5 bases and J 8 bases, with 12 bases left between them. CDR1 is MNHEY and CDR2 is SMNVEV in the germline V gene (reference sequence). The CDR3 length is 13 residues. The DNA of the CDR3 is TGTGCCAGCAGTCCCGGAACTAGGGAAAAACTGTTTTTT. Translating gives CASSPGTREKLFF. The full variable domain, with the rest looked up from reference TRBV27 and TRBJ1-4, is EAQVTQNPRYLITVTGKKLTVTCSQNMNHEYMSWYRQDPGLGLRQIYYSMNVEVTDKGDVPEGYKVSRKEKRNFPLILESPSPNQTSLYFCASSPGTREKLFFGSGTQLSVL.

The CDR3 coding sequence is TGTGCCAGCAGTGACTCGATGGCAATTCCTAGCTCCTACGAGCAGTACTTC. It is translated as CASSDSMAIPSSYEQYF. The chain has TRBV6-4 and TRBJ2-7; D remains ambiguous. Germline lookup yields CDR1 MRHNA and CDR2 SNTAGT. The CDR3 has 17 amino acids. V was pared by 0 bases and J by 0 bases, with 15 bases between.

The chain couples TRBV5-1 to TRBJ2-1, with 12 nucleotides matching TRBD1. This CDR3 comprises 16 residues. V trimming: 4 bases; J trimming: 6 bases; junction bases outside the gene matches: 8. The germline CDR1 and CDR2 sequences are SGHRS and YFSETQ. DNA for the CDR3: TGCGCCAGCAGCCCCATCGGGACAGGGGGCTCCAATGAGCAGTTCTTC. Translating it yields CASSPIGTGGSNEQFF.

This chain uses TRBV28 with TRBJ2-3; 13 bases are shared with TRBD2. The CDR3 length is 19 residues. Germline V gene sequence: CDR1 MDHEN, CDR2 SYDVKM. The CDR3 DNA follows: TGTGCAACAGCGCCACCCTCCCGCGGACTAGCGGGAGCCACAGATACGCAGTATTTT. The encoded protein is CATAPPSRGLAGATDTQYF.

The rearrangement links TRBV14 to TRBJ2-3, with 9 bases matching TRBD1. V trimming: 4 bases; J trimming: 3 bases; junction bases outside the gene matches: 8. Germline V gene sequence: CDR1 SGHDN, CDR2 FVKESK. The CDR3 sequence is 16 residues long. The CDR3 nucleotides are TGTGCCAGCAGCCGCCATGCAGGACAGGGGACAGATACGCAGTATTTT. Translating it yields CASSRHAGQGTDTQYF. The whole variable domain, remainder taken from reference TRBV14 and TRBJ2-3, is EAGVTQFPSHSVIEKGQTVTLRCDPISGHDNLYWYRRVMGKEIKFLLHFVKESKQDESGMPNNRFLAERTGGTYSTLKVQPAELEDSGVYFCASSRHAGQGTDTQYFGPGTRLTVL.

CDR3 in amino acids: CASSQGFSFGGGFQQFF. CDR3 sequence (DNA): TGCGCCAGCAGCCAAGGGTTTAGTTTTGGCGGGGGCTTTCAGCAGTTCTTC. This chain joins TRBV4-3 and TRBJ2-1; D perhaps matches TRBD2 (7 bases). V was trimmed by 1 base and J by 11 bases, leaving 24 bases between them. The CDR3 is made up of 17 amino acids. CDR1 LGHNA and CDR2 YSLEER come from the germline V gene.

The gene calls are TRBV5-1 and TRBJ1-5, with 7 positions matching TRBD1. Germline lookup yields CDR1 SGHRS and CDR2 YFSETQ. With 4 bases clipped from V and 3 bases from J, the junction kept 4 bases outside the gene matches. This CDR3 has 14 residues. This CDR3 is CASSPTGLNQPQHF. The CDR3 bases are TGCGCCAGCAGCCCGACAGGGCTCAATCAGCCCCAGCATTTT.

This chain links TRBV5-6 with TRBJ1-1; 8 bases align to TRBD1. V dropped 0 bases and J dropped 0; count of bases not matched to a gene: 7. This CDR3 spans 17 amino acids. Germline-derived CDR1 and CDR2 are SGHDT and YYEEEE. The CDR3 sequence: CASSLGQGAGMNTEAFF. The CDR3 coding sequence is TGTGCCAGCAGCTTGGGGCAGGGGGCGGGGATGAACACTGAAGCTTTCTTT.

The chain couples TRBV5-1 to TRBJ2-3, with 10 bases matching TRBD2. Per germline, CDR1 SGHRS and CDR2 YFSETQ. V shed 0 bases, J shed 2 bases, and the junction held 3 bases outside the gene matches. This CDR3 contains 16 residues. As DNA, the CDR3 is TGCGCCAGCAGCTTGGTACTAGCGGGACCCACAGATACGCAGTATTTT. It is translated as CASSLVLAGPTDTQYF.

This clone occurred a few times. This chain links TRBV11-3 with TRBJ2-2; tentative D call: TRBD1 (6 bases). Germline V CDR1 and CDR2: SGHNT, YENEEA. Trimming pared 1 base from V and 4 bases from J, leaving 16 bases between. This CDR3 is 17 amino acids long. Written as DNA, the CDR3 is TGTGCCAGCAGCTTAGCGGCCCCCGGGACATTCACCGGGGAGCTGTTTTTT. This codes for CASSLAAPGTFTGELFF.